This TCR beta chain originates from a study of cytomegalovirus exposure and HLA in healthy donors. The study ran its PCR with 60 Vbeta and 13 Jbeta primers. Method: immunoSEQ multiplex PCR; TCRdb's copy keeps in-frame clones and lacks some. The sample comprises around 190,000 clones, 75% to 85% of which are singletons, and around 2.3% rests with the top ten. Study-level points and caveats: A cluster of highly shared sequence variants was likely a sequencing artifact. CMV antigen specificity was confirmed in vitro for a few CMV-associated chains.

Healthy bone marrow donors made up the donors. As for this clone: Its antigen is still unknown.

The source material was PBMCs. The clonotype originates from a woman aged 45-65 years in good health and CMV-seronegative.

The CDR3 protein is CASSLTGTNEKLFF. In nucleotides, the CDR3 is TGTGCCAGCAGCTTGACAGGGACAAATGAAAAACTGTTTTTT. The chain has TRBV2 and TRBJ1-4; 7 bases match TRBD1. Per germline, CDR1 SNHLY and CDR2 FYNNEI. The CDR3 spans 14 residues. With V trimmed by 6 bases and J by 5 bases, 6 bases remained unmatched. The variable domain in full, with the rest retrieved from reference TRBV2 and TRBJ1-4, is EPEVTQTPSHQVTQMGQEVILRCVPISNHLYFYWYRQILGQKVEFLVSFYNNEISEKSEIFDDQFSVERPDGSNFTLKIRSTKLEDSAMYFCASSLTGTNEKLFFGSGTQLSVL.